Presented here are 7 T cell receptor beta chains from one specimen sequenced in a study of shared clonotypes between healthy human individuals. Method: immunoSEQ multiplex PCR; TCRdb's copy keeps in-frame clones and lacks some. The repertoire holds about 1.1 million clones, with 78% as singletons. The sequenced sample consisted of memory CD4+ T cells from PBMCs. This sample's subset: CD45RA-negative fraction. Source of these receptors: a man aged 18 to 35 in good health. Some clones in this sample may be carry-over from other donors' samples.

V and J are TRBV4-1 and TRBJ2-1, with 11 bases lining up with TRBD2. Germline CDR1 is MGHRA and CDR2 is YSYEKL. CDR3 length equals 17 residues. The J segment lost 2 bases and the V segment lost 0 bases, leaving 3 bases of the junction unmatched. The CDR3 is CASSQEMGLAAYNEQFF. For the CDR3, the DNA is TGCGCCAGCAGCCAAGAGATGGGACTAGCGGCCTACAATGAGCAGTTCTTC.

This chain links TRBV21-1 with TRBJ1-5. TRBV21-1 is annotated as a pseudogene. The CDR3 has 17 amino acids. The CDR3 nucleotides are TGTGCCAGCAGCAATAGCGTCAAACCTCTATCGAATCAGCCCCAGCATTTT. Translating it yields CASSNSVKPLSNQPQHF.

The V call is TRBV5-1, the J call TRBJ1-2; D may be TRBD1 (6 bases). The V end lost 0 bases, the J end lost 4 bases, and 10 bases lay between the germline ends. This CDR3 has 14 residues. CDR1 SGHRS and CDR2 YFSETQ come from the germline V gene. The DNA of the CDR3 is TGCGCCAGCAGCTTGGACGGACAGACCTATGGCTACACCTTC. It encodes CASSLDGQTYGYTF.

The gene calls are TRBV2 and TRBJ2-6; no clear D. The CDR3 has 12 residues. CDR1 SNHLY and CDR2 FYNNEI come from the germline V gene. The V gene lost 11 bases and the J gene lost 0 bases, with 5 bases spanning the gap. The CDR3 spells CAGRSGANVLTF. The DNA for the CDR3 is TGTGCCGGGCGCTCTGGGGCCAACGTCCTGACTTTC.

This chain joins TRBV5-4 and TRBJ2-7, with 10 bases fitting TRBD2. J was trimmed by 3 bases and V by 4 bases; bases with no gene match: 7. This CDR3 spans 15 amino acids. Germline V gene lookup returns CDR1 SGHNT and CDR2 YYREEE (reference sequence). The CDR3 here is CASSTGLAANYEQYF. The CDR3 DNA reads TGTGCCAGCAGCACCGGACTAGCGGCGAACTACGAGCAGTACTTC.

V is TRBV5-1 and J is TRBJ1-3; D possibly corresponds to TRBD1 (5 bases). The V gene's germline CDR1 is SGHRS and CDR2 YFSETQ. The CDR3 spans 14 residues. The ends were cut back, 1 base at V and 5 bases at J, with 10 bases in the middle. This CDR3 reads CASSLQGGRNTIYF. The CDR3 DNA follows: TGCGCCAGCAGCTTGCAGGGAGGTAGAAACACCATATATTTT.

The V gene is TRBV4-3, the J gene TRBJ2-3; a weak D match, TRBD1 (6 bases). CDR1 is LGHNA, CDR2 YSLEER, per germline. Deletions cut 0 bases from V and 5 bases from J, with 12 bases between. The CDR3 consists of 15 residues. The CDR3 DNA follows: TGCGCCAGCAGCCAAGACAGGGGTCGGGGAGATACGCAGTATTTT. Translating gives CASSQDRGRGDTQYF.